The 3 T cell receptor beta chains reported below all come from one sample, sequenced in a study of blood T cell repertoires in COVID-19. Using immunoSEQ multiplex PCR, the repertoire was profiled, and TCRdb retains in-frame clones only, with some absent. The table shows under 150,000 clones, with around 88% occurring only once. The sequenced material came from PBMCs or T cells enriched from blood (not recorded which). Receptor source: a woman aged 45-60 years who had recovered from COVID-19.

This rearrangement joins TRBV5-1 to TRBJ2-1, with 9 bases matching TRBD1. Germline CDR1 is SGHRS and CDR2 is YFSETQ. The CDR3 has 13 amino acids. Germline trimming cut 7 bases from V and 6 bases from J; bases unmatched to any gene: 5. In DNA, the CDR3 is TGCGCCAGCGGACAGGGGTCCCTCAATGAGCAGTTCTTC. Amino acids: CASGQGSLNEQFF.

The CDR3 DNA follows: TGTGCCAGCAGCTCAACAGGGGGGGGCTTCTACAATGAGCAGTTCTTC. It is translated as CASSSTGGGFYNEQFF. The V gene is TRBV7-6, the J gene TRBJ2-1, with D perhaps TRBD1 (8 bases). Between the trimmed V and J ends, which lost 4 bases and 3 bases, there was a span of 16 bases. The CDR3 has 16 residues. Germline assignment: CDR1 SGHVS and CDR2 FNYEAQ.

The chain recombines TRBV18 with TRBJ1-1; a weak D match, TRBD1 (6 bases). V was trimmed by 4 bases and J by 1 base, leaving 13 bases between them. The CDR3 length is 15 residues. Germline V gene data show CDR1 as KGHSH and CDR2 as LQKENI. The CDR3 is CASSLRTDTNTEAFF. The CDR3 nucleotides are TGTGCCAGCTCACTCCGGACAGACACGAACACTGAAGCTTTCTTT.